Listed here are 22 T cell receptor beta chains from one sample, sequenced in a study of T cells in Graves' hyperthyroidism and ophthalmopathy. From RNA transcripts, TCR beta CDR3 regions were amplified. The HTBI primer set drove a first-round RT-PCR of the TCR CDR3. TCRdb re-called the multiplex PCR reads through MiXCR, storing one row per CDR3 protein. The data hold about 290,000 distinct CDR3 sequences, with about 14% observed a single time. The specimen sequenced was blood. These receptors all come from a woman aged 25 to 45 with Graves' hyperthyroidism that later progressed to Graves' ophthalmopathy.

This clonotype was recorded a few times. The rearrangement uses TRBV9 and TRBJ1-4, with a possible D match to TRBD1 (6 bases). Trimming pared 0 bases from V and 3 bases from J, leaving 12 bases between. The germline CDR1 and CDR2 sequences are SGDLS and YYNGEE. This CDR3 comprises 16 residues. This CDR3 reads CASSVGPGQPNEKLFF. DNA for the CDR3: TGTGCCAGCAGCGTAGGGCCAGGACAGCCTAATGAAAAACTGTTTTTT. Complete variable domain (other parts from reference TRBV9 and TRBJ1-4): DSGVTQTPKHLITATGQRVTLRCSPRSGDLSVYWYQQSLDQGLQFLIQYYNGEERAKGNILERFSAQQFPDLHSELNLSSLELGDSALYFCASSVGPGQPNEKLFFGSGTQLSVL.

This clonotype was found many times. This chain joins TRBV28 and TRBJ2-3; 7 bases agree with TRBD2. The ends lost 7 bases at V and 0 bases at J; junction bases unmatched: 19. This CDR3 comprises 19 residues. The germline gives CDR1 MDHEN, CDR2 SYDVKM. In nucleotides, the CDR3 is TGTGCCAGCAATGACATTAGCGGGCCGGGACCCTTAAGCACAGATACGCAGTATTTT. This codes for CASNDISGPGPLSTDTQYF.

This clonotype has just a few counts. The chain carries TRBV27 and TRBJ2-3; D not resolved. CDR1 is MNHEY and CDR2 is SMNVEV in the germline V gene (reference sequence). V lost 4 bases to trimming and J lost 5 bases, with 10 bases between them. The CDR3 is 13 residues long. The CDR3 protein is CASSWDGQDTQYF. The CDR3 nucleotides read TGTGCCAGCAGTTGGGATGGCCAAGATACGCAGTATTTT.

The V and J genes are TRBV19 and TRBJ2-7, with D perhaps given as TRBD1 or TRBD2 (5 bases each). Germline lookup yields CDR1 LNHDA and CDR2 SQIVND (reference sequence). Trimming took off 7 bases at V and 6 bases at J, with 13 bases between the two ends. The length of the CDR3 is 12 residues. CDR3 sequence: CASTSGGGEQYF. The CDR3 region has the DNA TGTGCCAGTACCTCTGGTGGGGGCGAGCAGTACTTC.

The chain joins TRBV29-1 to TRBJ2-1; the match to TRBD2 covers 7 bases. The trim removed 2 bases at V and 6 bases at J, leaving 10 bases unmatched. Germline V gene sequence: CDR1 SQVTM, CDR2 ANQGSEA. The CDR3 consists of 15 residues. CDR3 protein: CSVEKREVRVNEQFF. The CDR3 nucleotides read TGCAGCGTTGAAAAACGGGAGGTACGGGTCAATGAGCAGTTCTTC.

There are many counts of this clonotype. The chain carries TRBV20-1 and TRBJ1-2; D unclear. This CDR3 region has 15 residues. Trimming removed 0 bases from V and 5 bases from J, with 16 bases in between. CDR1 DFQATT and CDR2 SNEGSKA come from the germline V gene (reference sequence). The CDR3: CSARDAGGRDYGYTF. CDR3 DNA: TGCAGTGCTAGAGATGCCGGCGGTAGGGATTATGGCTACACCTTC.

The table lists this clonotype with a few counts. This chain joins TRBV15 and TRBJ2-2; 7 bases map to TRBD1. Germline values: CDR1 LNHNV, CDR2 YYDKDF (reference sequence). The V and J ends lost 5 bases and 3 bases, in that order; junction bases with no gene match: 12. The CDR3 spans 17 residues. CDR3 amino acids: CATSGSKQGLHTGELFF. The CDR3, as DNA: TGTGCCACCAGCGGATCAAAACAGGGGTTACACACCGGGGAGCTGTTTTTT.

This clonotype was counted many times. This chain joins TRBV24-1 and TRBJ1-2, with 8 nucleotides matching TRBD1. Trimming took 4 bases from V and 6 from J; bases not matched to a gene: 6. The CDR3 loop spans 14 amino acids. Germline V lookup: CDR1 KGHDR, CDR2 SFDVKD. The DNA of the CDR3 is TGTGCCACCAGTGACGACAGGGGCGGGCATGGCTACACCTTC. Amino acid sequence: CATSDDRGGHGYTF.

This clonotype came up many times. This rearrangement joins TRBV11-2 to TRBJ2-1, with 9 positions matching TRBD2. The V gene end was trimmed by 1 base and the J gene end by 9 bases; junction bases not matched to a gene: 10. CDR3 size: 16 residues. Germline V lookup: CDR1 SGHAT, CDR2 FQNNGV. The CDR3 loop is CASSLVVAGVPGEQFF. The CDR3 region has the DNA TGTGCCAGCAGCTTAGTGGTAGCGGGAGTACCCGGTGAGCAGTTCTTC.

This clonotype was found many times. The chain joins TRBV28 to TRBJ2-5; maybe TRBD1 (6 bases). The CDR3 is made up of 10 amino acids. V was pared by 6 bases and J by 12 bases, with 11 bases between. The germline V gene encodes CDR1 MDHEN and CDR2 SYDVKM. CDR3 DNA: TGTGCCAGCAGCCGGGACACTAAGTACTTC. Translation: CASSRDTKYF.

This clonotype was found many times. V and J are TRBV6-2 or TRBV6-3 and TRBJ1-1; no clear D gene. Per the germline V gene, CDR1 is MNHEY and CDR2 is SVGEGT. V shed 6 bases and J shed 7 bases, with 21 bases lying between them. The CDR3 contains 15 residues. The CDR3 region is CASSRTVRATNEAFF. The DNA for the CDR3 is TGTGCCAGCAGCAGGACGGTGAGAGCGACGAATGAAGCTTTCTTT.

This clonotype was seen ten or more times. The chain recombines TRBV7-8 with TRBJ2-5, with TRBD2 identical over 11 bases. The CDR3 is 15 amino acids. The junction had 9 bases not matched to a gene; V was cut back by 4 bases and J by 8 bases. CDR1 SGHVS and CDR2 FQNEAQ come from the germline V gene. The CDR3 loop is CASSYRPTSGETQYF. The CDR3 region has the DNA TGTGCCAGCAGCTACCGCCCGACTAGCGGGGAAACCCAGTACTTC.

The chain uses TRBV7-9 and TRBJ2-1; D is ambiguous. This CDR3 has 13 residues. The V end was cut by 10 bases, the J end by 10 bases, with 20 bases between. Per the germline V gene, CDR1 is SEHNR and CDR2 is FQNEAQ (reference sequence). DNA of the CDR3: TGTGCCACCCAGACCGAGGCATCATACGAGCAGTTCTTC. Its translation: CATQTEASYEQFF. Looking up the rest from reference TRBV7-9 and TRBJ2-1 gives the full variable domain: DTGVSQNPRHKITKRGQNVTFRCDPISEHNRLYWYRQTLGQGPEFLTYFQNEAQLEKSRLLSDRFSAERPKGSFSTLEIQRTEQGDSAMYLCATQTEASYEQFFGPGTRLTVL.

At least ten counts were recorded for this clonotype. The rearrangement uses TRBV29-1 and TRBJ2-3; D perhaps matches TRBD2 (5 bases). V was clipped by 0 bases and J by 4 bases, with 11 bases between them. The CDR3 runs to 14 residues. Per germline, CDR1 SQVTM and CDR2 ANQGSEA. The CDR3 coding sequence is TGCAGCGTTGAAGATGGCCTAGCTGCAGATACGCAGTATTTT. The encoded protein is CSVEDGLAADTQYF.

This chain joins TRBV9 and TRBJ2-4; D remains unclear. V shed 2 bases and J shed 6 bases, with 15 bases lying between them. Germline V lookup: CDR1 SGDLS, CDR2 YYNGEE. The CDR3 sequence is 15 residues long. The CDR3 nucleotides are TGTGCCAGCAGCGTTGGTCAGGCAGTGACAAACATTCAGTACTTC. This encodes CASSVGQAVTNIQYF.

This clonotype was seen many times. This chain joins TRBV18 and TRBJ2-7, with D tentatively TRBD2 (6 bases). The germline gives CDR1 KGHSH, CDR2 LQKENI. The CDR3 consists of 14 residues. Trimming stripped 1 base from V and 2 bases from J, with 9 bases between. CDR3 amino acids: CASSPHWGAYEQYF. CDR3 bases: TGTGCCAGCTCACCACACTGGGGGGCCTACGAGCAGTACTTC.

To note about this clonotype: Possible read error: a much larger clone is one base away. The chain employs TRBV4-3 and TRBJ2-3; tentatively, D is TRBD1 (6 bases). V lost 1 base, J lost 8 bases, and 19 bases lay in between. This CDR3 has 16 amino acids. Germline V gives CDR1 LGHNA, CDR2 YSLEER. The CDR3 is CASSQARQAAISTQYF. The CDR3 DNA is TGCGCCAGCAGCCAAGCCCGACAGGCGGCGATCTCTACGCAGTATTTT.

This clonotype occurred a few times. This chain connects TRBV28 to TRBJ1-4; D possibly corresponds to TRBD1 (6 bases). The V gene's germline CDR1 is MDHEN and CDR2 SYDVKM. Trimming left V 7 bases short and J 5 bases short, with 17 bases between. The CDR3 spans 15 residues. CDR3 in DNA: TGTGCCAGCACCGCCTGGCAAGGACAGAATGAAAAACTGTTTTTT. Amino acids: CASTAWQGQNEKLFF.

This clonotype occurred many times. The chain is built from TRBV4-3 and TRBJ1-3; D not certain. The length of the CDR3 is 13 residues. Germline CDR1 and CDR2: LGHNA and YSLEER. V lost 6 bases to trimming and J lost 3 bases, with 9 bases between them. The CDR3 is CASSGLNGNTIYF. CDR3 DNA sequence: TGCGCCAGCAGTGGATTAAATGGAAACACCATATATTTT.

This clonotype was observed at least ten times. The V gene is TRBV6-2 or TRBV6-3, the J gene TRBJ2-1; perhaps TRBD2 as D (5 bases). V lost 2 bases, J lost 4 bases, and 6 bases lay in between. There are 13 residues in the CDR3. CDR1 is MNHEY and CDR2 is SVGEGT in the germline V gene. CDR3 region: CASSYTRYNEQFF. In DNA form, the CDR3 reads TGTGCCAGCAGTTACACTAGATACAATGAGCAGTTCTTC.

This clonotype was counted at least ten times. The CDR3 is CSVTSQKFMNTEAFF. For the CDR3, the DNA is TGCAGCGTTACATCCCAAAAGTTTATGAACACTGAAGCTTTCTTT. The rearrangement links TRBV29-1 to TRBJ1-1; no reliable D call. In germline, CDR1 is SQVTM, CDR2 ANQGSEA. Trimming took off 5 bases at V and 0 bases at J, with 16 bases between the two ends. The CDR3 length is 15 residues.

This CDR3 reads CASSYRRGSYNEQFF. Here the CDR3 DNA reads TGTGCCAGCAGTTACCGGCGGGGTTCTTACAATGAGCAGTTCTTC. This chain connects TRBV3-1 to TRBJ2-1, with D perhaps TRBD2 (6 bases). Germline V CDR1 and CDR2: LGHDT, YNNKEL (reference sequence). This CDR3 has 15 residues. V was clipped by 6 bases and J by 4 bases, with 16 bases between them.